This T cell receptor (beta chain) comes out of a study of long-term antiretroviral therapy in people with HIV. An immunoSEQ assay, version v3.0, was performed at survey level. TCRdb's table, derived via immunoSEQ multiplex PCR, lists solely in-frame clones and lacks some. Of around 25,000 clones listed, roughly 88% were seen once; the top ten hold less than 6%. V dropped 2 bases and J dropped 1 base, with 3 bases sitting between them. The CDR3 is 13 amino acids. CDR1 is LNHDA and CDR2 is SQIVND in the germline V gene (reference sequence). This chain uses TRBV19 with TRBJ1-5; D not resolved. The origin of this receptor is a young man with HIV. The input for sequencing was unsorted PBMCs, taken about 4.3 years after starting antiretroviral therapy. The CDR3 is CASSIPSNQPQHF. The DNA of the CDR3 is TGTGCCAGTAGTATACCCAGCAATCAGCCCCAGCATTTT.